These 2 T cell receptor beta chains came from one sample sequenced in a study of T cells in Graves' hyperthyroidism and ophthalmopathy. RNA transcripts provided the source from which TCR beta CDR3 regions were amplified. TCR CDR3 underwent first-round RT-PCR with the HTBI primer set. Using its own MiXCR run on the multiplex PCR reads, TCRdb lists one record per CDR3 protein. Among approximately 710,000 distinct CDR3 sequences listed, approximately 15% were seen once. The sequencing sample was made of blood. The receptors were gathered from a man aged 50 to 60 with Graves' hyperthyroidism.

This clonotype was found many times. The gene calls are TRBV29-1 and TRBJ2-1, with D hard to call. Deletions cut 3 bases from V and 5 bases from J, with 14 bases between. The CDR3 has 14 amino acids. Germline CDR1 reads SQVTM; CDR2 reads ANQGSEA. CDR3 sequence reads: CSVEGQALNNEQFF. In nucleotides, the CDR3 is TGCAGCGTTGAGGGTCAGGCTTTGAACAATGAGCAGTTCTTC.

This clonotype turned up a few times. The chain joins TRBV5-4 to TRBJ2-5; tentatively, D is TRBD2 (6 bases). V was clipped by 2 bases and J by 3 bases, with 11 bases between them. Per the germline V gene, CDR1 is SGHNT and CDR2 is YYREEE (reference sequence). The CDR3 runs to 14 residues. The CDR3 here is CASSFTGSEETQYF. The CDR3 DNA follows: TGTGCCAGCAGCTTCACCGGGAGCGAAGAGACCCAGTACTTC.